This record looks at one T cell receptor beta chain sequence and its context. This sample stems from a study of shared clonotypes between healthy human individuals. Generated by immunoSEQ multiplex PCR, the TCRdb table keeps only in-frame clones and is missing some. The data show over a million clones, approximately 97% seen once. Sequenced sample: naive CD4+ T cells sorted from blood. Subset meaning: CD45RA+ positively selected. The clonotype comes from a man in his thirties or forties in good health.

CDR3 in DNA: TGTGCCAGCAGTGAAGTCGGGGGGTCTACGCAGTATTTT. Translated: CASSEVGGSTQYF. The rearrangement links TRBV6-1 to TRBJ2-3; 7 nucleotides line up with TRBD2. J gave up 8 bases and V 1 base, and 3 bases lay outside the gene matches. Germline CDR1 reads MNHNS; CDR2 reads SASEGT. The CDR3 extends over 13 amino acids.